This T cell receptor beta chain comes out of a study of blood T cell repertoires in COVID-19. CDR1 is KGHSH and CDR2 is LQKENI in the germline V gene. V dropped 3 bases and J dropped 7; count of bases not matched to a gene: 9. The CDR3 is made up of 15 amino acids. TCRdb's copy holds only in-frame clones and misses some; the assay was immunoSEQ multiplex PCR. Among 240,000 or so clones, approximately 87% were seen once, and the ten largest hold 6.2%. The rearrangement joins TRBV18 to TRBJ2-7, with 10 positions matching TRBD1. The origin of this receptor is a man aged 55 to 70 with acute or convalescent COVID-19. The sample taken for sequencing was peripheral blood. CDR3 sequence: CASSPGTGEGSEQYF. CDR3 sequence (DNA): TGTGCCAGCTCACCCGGGACAGGGGAAGGGTCTGAGCAGTACTTC. The full variable domain, rest sourced from reference TRBV18 and TRBJ2-7, is NAGVMQNPRHLVRRRGQEARLRCSPMKGHSHVYWYRQLPEEGLKFMVYLQKENIIDESGMPKERFSAEFPKEGPSILRIQQVVRGDSAAYFCASSPGTGEGSEQYFGPGTRLTVT.